This T cell receptor beta chain was profiled in a study of blood T cells in healthy people across ages. Donors ranged from about 6 to 90 years old and were healthy Caucasians in Russia. The study isolated at least 6.5 million PBMCs from each sample. Comment on this clonotype: Its antigen is not known.

A sample-barcoded 5' primer and a J-beta primer mix were used in a second PCR of roughly 6 to 11 cycles. TCRdb processed the 5' RACE reads anew with MiXCR; each CDR3 protein has one entry. The top ten clones hold 7.9% of a sample with fewer than 1.5 million distinct CDR3 sequences, 42% of them seen once. Germline CDR1 is LGHDT and CDR2 is YNNKEL (reference sequence). V was trimmed by 4 bases and J by 1 base, leaving 21 bases between them. CDR3 length equals 18 residues. Whole-study results and caveats: Because donor CMV status was unknown, expanded clonotype changes were possibly confounded.

This clonotype was obtained from a woman between 18 and 29 years old in good health. The sequenced sample was blood. This chain joins TRBV3-1 and TRBJ2-3, with TRBD2 as a possible D gene (5 bases). This CDR3 is CASSPTAVGVIRTDTQYF. DNA of the CDR3: TGTGCCAGCAGCCCCACGGCAGTGGGAGTCATCCGCACAGATACGCAGTATTTT.